The entry below describes one TCR beta chain. Being one base from a much bigger clone, this may be a read error. Amplified TCR beta CDR3 regions came from RNA transcripts. Carried out on the TCR CDR3, a first-round RT-PCR used the HTBI primer set. TCRdb re-called the multiplex PCR reads through MiXCR, storing one row per CDR3 protein. This table holds around 400,000 distinct CDR3 sequences, around 15% found once. The CDR3 spans 12 residues. Germline V gene data show CDR1 as ENHRY and CDR2 as SYGVKD. The source of the sample is a study of T cells in Graves' hyperthyroidism and ophthalmopathy. Exclusions: uncontrolled infection, other autoimmune disease, pregnancy, lactation. On the basis of clinical symptoms, serum thyroxine and TRAb, thyroid ultrasound and orbital computed tomography, diagnoses were made.

The sequenced material came from blood. The TCR comes from a woman aged 55-75 years with Graves' ophthalmopathy. This chain links TRBV10-3 with TRBJ2-7; D not certain. The CDR3, as DNA: TGTACCATCGAAGGAGCCTCCGCGGAGCAGTACTTC. As protein: CTIEGASAEQYF.